A selection of T cell receptor beta chains follows, all from one sample in a study of blood T cell repertoires in COVID-19. Clones were read by immunoSEQ multiplex PCR, and TCRdb kept only the in-frame ones, dropping some. The table shows approximately 180,000 clones, with approximately 88% occurring only once. Sequenced material: peripheral blood. These receptors came from a middle-aged woman with COVID-19, enrolled during active disease. The conserved cysteine and the conserved F or W are not part of the CDR3 here. The order of the fields is J gene, V gene, CDR3 protein.

>TRBJ2-7|TRBV9
ASTQREGHYEQY
>TRBJ2-7|TRBV19
ASSILFGKPGQGARPYEQY
>TRBJ2-5|TRBV5-1
ASSLNSETQY
>TRBJ1-5|TRBV27
ASSSWTGASNQPQH
>TRBJ2-7|TRBV20-1
SASGRGGKLFDEQY
>TRBJ2-7|TRBV19
ASSAPVGTAEQY
>TRBJ1-1|TRBV4-1
ASSQPSTGDQAEAF
>TRBJ2-1|TRBV15
ATSRALVAGGQF
>TRBJ2-3|TRBV5-1
ASSLTGQRTDTQY
>TRBJ1-5|TRBV28
ASSFYRYSNQPQH
>TRBJ2-2|TRBV5-1
ASSPRTSGEIARTGELF
>TRBJ1-2|TRBV9
ASSVANFGTGPGYT
>TRBJ2-3|TRBV5-1
ASQSGGVRDTQY
>TRBJ1-2|TRBV9
ASSVDPGEDGYT
>TRBJ1-3|TRBV7-8
ASSLEGGTNTIY
>TRBJ2-7|TRBV28
ASGSGWAGRY
>TRBJ2-1|TRBV5-1
ASSSGLAGVREQF
>TRBJ1-1|TRBV5-1
ASSPLGGLNTEAF
>TRBJ1-2|TRBV9
ASSVAGNYGYT
>TRBJ1-2|TRBV5-1
ASSLSGTVYGYT
>TRBJ1-3|TRBV5-4
ASTRQGANTIY
>TRBJ2-3|TRBV18
ASSPPLGTSTDTQY
>TRBJ1-1|TRBV29-1
RASNTEAF
>TRBJ2-7|TRBV7-9
ASSLSGEQY
>TRBJ1-5|TRBV5-1
ASRRDYSNQPQH
>TRBJ2-3|TRBV28
ASSLWTSGSTDTQY
>TRBJ1-6|TRBV7-9
ASSPRTGSGNSPLH
>TRBJ2-3|TRBV15
ATSRPIEDTQY
>TRBJ2-7|TRBV15
ATSGQGYEQY
>TRBJ1-4|TRBV5-6
ASSPYAGTGGADGEKLF